The 19 T cell receptor beta chains listed next were all sequenced from one sample in a study of cytomegalovirus exposure and HLA in healthy donors. The PCR ran on 60 Vbeta and 13 Jbeta primers. Method: immunoSEQ multiplex PCR; TCRdb's copy keeps in-frame clones and lacks some. The sample shows about 150,000 clones, 79% of them seen only once. The source material was PBMCs. The receptor set was obtained from a human donor in good health.

The chain uses TRBV19 and TRBJ1-1; TRBD1 matches 7 bases. Per germline, CDR1 LNHDA and CDR2 SQIVND (reference sequence). The CDR3 loop spans 15 amino acids. Trimming cost V 5 bases and J 2 bases; bases outside gene matches: 8. The CDR3 nucleotides are TGTGCCAGTAGTCCGCCGGGACAGATCAACACTGAAGCTTTCTTT. Its protein is CASSPPGQINTEAFF.

This chain connects TRBV19 to TRBJ2-7, with TRBD2 matching 7 bases. Trimming cost V 6 bases and J 0 bases; bases outside gene matches: 8. CDR3 length: 15 residues. Germline V gene sequence: CDR1 LNHDA, CDR2 SQIVND (reference sequence). The CDR3: CASRDQAGSSYEQYF. The DNA for the CDR3 is TGTGCCAGTAGGGATCAAGCGGGGAGCTCCTACGAGCAGTACTTC.

This clone was seen a single time. The gene calls are TRBV10-3 and TRBJ2-5; D perhaps matches TRBD2 (6 bases). Trimming removed 2 bases from V and 2 bases from J, with 18 bases in between. This CDR3 comprises 17 residues. The V gene's germline CDR1 is ENHRY and CDR2 SYGVKD. The DNA for the CDR3 is TGTGCCATCAGTGAGATGGAGGGACGGGGGAAACAAGAGACCCAGTACTTC. Residues: CAISEMEGRGKQETQYF.

The chain is built from TRBV28 and TRBJ2-7, with 15 bases matching TRBD2. The CDR3 contains 18 residues. The germline CDR1 and CDR2 sequences are MDHEN and SYDVKM. Trimming at V came to 4 bases and at J to 3 bases, leaving 10 bases not matched to a gene. The CDR3: CASSSNGLAGGSLYEQYF. As DNA, the CDR3 is TGTGCCAGCAGTTCAAATGGACTAGCGGGAGGGAGCCTCTACGAGCAGTACTTC.

The V gene is TRBV7-8, the J gene TRBJ1-1, with 9 bases lining up with TRBD1. V gave up 3 bases and J gave up 4 bases; unmatched junction bases: 6. The CDR3 covers 15 residues. CDR1 is SGHVS, CDR2 FQNEAQ, per germline. The CDR3 reads CASSFKTGGSTEAFF. For the CDR3, the DNA is TGTGCCAGCAGCTTCAAGACAGGGGGAAGCACTGAAGCTTTCTTT.

This clone came up once. The V and J genes are TRBV28 and TRBJ2-1, with TRBD2 as a possible D gene (7 bases). The CDR3 has 16 amino acids. Germline CDR1 reads MDHEN; CDR2 reads SYDVKM. Trimming pared 8 bases from V and 0 bases from J, leaving 17 bases between. As DNA, the CDR3 is TGTGCCAGCGGTATCGTTGGGGGGGCCTCCTACAATGAGCAGTTCTTC. Amino acids: CASGIVGGASYNEQFF.

The chain couples TRBV6-6 to TRBJ2-5; 7 positions match TRBD1. Germline V gene data show CDR1 as MNHNY and CDR2 as SVGAGI (reference sequence). The CDR3 spans 15 residues. V lost 5 bases to trimming and J lost 3 bases; unmatched junction nucleotides: 9. This CDR3 reads CASSIAQGIEETQYF. The CDR3 DNA follows: TGTGCCAGCAGTATCGCACAGGGGATTGAAGAGACCCAGTACTTC.

The gene calls are TRBV28 and TRBJ2-2, with TRBD1 identical over 7 bases. CDR1 is MDHEN and CDR2 is SYDVKM in the germline V gene. The CDR3 is made up of 12 amino acids. Here the CDR3 DNA reads TGTGCGGGACAGACGAACACCGGGGAGCTGTTTTTT. It encodes CAGQTNTGELFF. The variable domain in full, with the rest retrieved from reference TRBV28 and TRBJ2-2, is DVKVTQSSRYLVKRTGEKVFLECVQDMDHENMFWYRQDPGLGLRLIYFSYDVKMKEKGDIPEGYSVSREKKERFSLILESASTNQTSMYLCAGQTNTGELFFGEGSRLTVL.

The CDR3 DNA follows: TGTGCCAGCAGTGAAAGGGGGCTCGGCTACACCTTC. Its translation: CASSERGLGYTF. This chain connects TRBV6-1 to TRBJ1-2, with TRBD1 matching 7 bases. CDR3 size: 12 residues. From germline, CDR1 is MNHNS and CDR2 SASEGT. With V trimmed by 2 bases and J by 8 bases, 2 bases remained unmatched.

In its sample, this clone was seen once. The chain joins TRBV4-2 to TRBJ1-3; D is unresolved. There are 15 residues in the CDR3. CDR1 is LGHNA, CDR2 YNFKEQ, per germline. Trimming cost V 3 bases and J 4 bases, with 13 bases left between them. The CDR3 coding sequence is TGTGCCAGCAGCCACCCGGGGAATACCGGAAACACCATATATTTT. It encodes CASSHPGNTGNTIYF.

The chain is built from TRBV19 and TRBJ1-1, with D possibly TRBD1 on 6 matching bases. The CDR3 runs 16 residues. Germline V gene data show CDR1 as LNHDA and CDR2 as SQIVND (reference sequence). V was clipped by 6 bases and J by 2 bases, with 19 bases between them. Here the CDR3 DNA reads TGTGCCAGTAGCCGCGGAAGGACAGCATTAAACACTGAAGCTTTCTTT. Translation gives CASSRGRTALNTEAFF.

V and J are TRBV10-3 and TRBJ2-1, with 12 bases lining up with TRBD2. Germline V gives CDR1 ENHRY, CDR2 SYGVKD. The length of the CDR3 is 15 residues. V was pared by 6 bases and J by 8 bases, with 8 bases of the junction left unmatched. Written as DNA, the CDR3 is TGTGCCATCAGCAGAGCTAGCGGGAGGGCCGATGAGCAGTTCTTC. Translating gives CAISRASGRADEQFF.

The chain combines TRBV4-2 with TRBJ1-4; D might be TRBD1 (5 bases). The CDR3 covers 14 residues. The V end lost 4 bases, the J end lost 6 bases, and 12 bases lay between the germline ends. In germline, CDR1 is LGHNA, CDR2 YNFKEQ. The CDR3 loop is CASSPRGRDEKLFF. The CDR3 nucleotides are TGTGCCAGCAGCCCTAGGGGTAGGGATGAAAAACTGTTTTTT.

In DNA, the CDR3 is TGTGCCAGCAGCGTGACAGGGAAAACCTACAATGAGCAGTTCTTC. It specifies CASSVTGKTYNEQFF. The chain is built from TRBV9 and TRBJ2-1; 7 bases are a match to TRBD1. The CDR3 spans 15 residues. The ends lost 2 bases at V and 2 bases at J; junction bases unmatched: 4. CDR1 is SGDLS and CDR2 is YYNGEE in the germline V gene.

The chain carries TRBV2 and TRBJ2-7, with TRBD2 identical over 13 bases. With V trimmed by 5 bases and J by 5 bases, 12 bases remained unmatched. This CDR3 region has 17 residues. Germline V gene data show CDR1 as SNHLY and CDR2 as FYNNEI. CDR3 residues: CASSPPLLAGGPDEQYF. Here the CDR3 DNA reads TGTGCCAGCAGTCCCCCCTTACTAGCGGGAGGGCCGGACGAGCAGTACTTC.

The gene calls are TRBV28 and TRBJ2-5; 11 nucleotides align to TRBD1. The CDR3 loop spans 17 amino acids. The germline V gene has CDR1 MDHEN and CDR2 SYDVKM. J lost 5 bases, V lost 5 bases, and 13 bases had no gene match. The CDR3 DNA reads TGTGCCAGCAGTGAGTTCGGACAGGGGGCTTTGGGTGAGACCCAGTACTTC. This sequence encodes CASSEFGQGALGETQYF.

This chain joins TRBV30 and TRBJ1-3, with D perhaps TRBD1 (6 bases). The germline gives CDR1 GTSNPN, CDR2 SVGIG (reference sequence). The V end lost 2 bases, the J end lost 6 bases, and 17 bases lay between the germline ends. This CDR3 is built from 15 residues. In nucleotides, the CDR3 is TGTGCCTGGAGTATAAGCAGGGGATATCCAAACACCATATATTTT. Its translation: CAWSISRGYPNTIYF.

About this clone: At one end the junction does not follow the germline gene, possibly because of a read error. This chain connects TRBV6-5 to TRBJ2-7; D gene uncertain. The CDR3 contains 16 residues. CDR1 is MNHEY and CDR2 is SVGAGI in the germline V gene. This CDR3 is CASSYLPTSPLYGQYF. CDR3 bases: TGTGCCAGCAGTTACCTTCCTACGTCGCCCCTGTACGGGCAGTACTTC.

The chain carries TRBV7-2 and TRBJ2-5; D unclear. This CDR3 comprises 12 residues. In germline, CDR1 is SGHTA, CDR2 FQGNSA. The V gene lost 4 bases and the J gene lost 5 bases, with 8 bases spanning the gap. This CDR3 is CASSSNGETQYF. CDR3 DNA sequence: TGTGCCAGCAGCTCCAACGGGGAGACCCAGTACTTC.